A selection of T cell receptor beta chains follows, all from one sample in a study of blood T cell repertoires in COVID-19. The repertoire was sequenced with immunoSEQ multiplex PCR; TCRdb's copy has only in-frame clones and lacks some. This table has 250,000 or so clones, 70% to 85% appearing once. Sequences were obtained from peripheral blood. Source of these receptors: a man aged 35 to 55 who had recovered from COVID-19. CDR3s include the opening cysteine and the closing phenylalanine or tryptophan. A D gene is named only where the DNA matches it firmly. For some rows the clone size is stated as once, few or many, or as a class when expanded; others skip it.

size | D | J | V | CDR3 | DNA
. | . | TRBJ1-2 | TRBV29-1 | CSVEGGLGYGYTF | TGCAGCGTTGAAGGGGGACTGGGGTATGGCTACACCTTC
. | . | TRBJ1-4 | TRBV25-1 | CATRDYLSEKLFF | TGTGCCACCCGAGATTATCTAAGTGAAAAACTGTTTTTT
. | . | TRBJ1-2 | TRBV12-3/TRBV12-4 | CASSQTENGYTF | TGTGCCAGCAGCCAGACAGAAAATGGCTACACCTTC
. | . | TRBJ2-5 | TRBV24-1 | CATSEMVGGRQTQYF | TGTGCCACCAGTGAGATGGTAGGGGGAAGACAGACCCAGTACTTC
. | TRBD2 | TRBJ2-5 | TRBV3-1/TRBV3-2 | CASSQRLAGNQETQYF | TGTGCCAGCAGCCAACGGCTAGCGGGCAACCAAGAGACCCAGTACTTC
. | TRBD1 | TRBJ1-1 | TRBV19 | CASGDRGEAEAFF | TGTGCCAGTGGTGACAGGGGGGAGGCTGAAGCTTTCTTT
. | TRBD1 | TRBJ1-1 | TRBV6-1 | CASSEARDRKAFF | TGTGCCAGCAGTGAAGCACGGGACAGAAAAGCTTTCTTT
. | . | TRBJ1-2 | TRBV9 | CASSVDRGGGYTF | TGTGCCAGCAGCGTAGACCGCGGGGGAGGCTACACCTTC
. | . | TRBJ2-1 | TRBV15 | CATSRDGTPYNEQFF | TGTGCCACCAGCCGAGACGGGACACCGTACAATGAGCAGTTCTTC
. | TRBD2 | TRBJ2-5 | TRBV29-1 | CSVETPSGGQETQYF | TGCAGCGTTGAGACCCCTAGCGGGGGCCAAGAGACCCAGTACTTC
. | TRBD2 | TRBJ2-2 | TRBV30 | CAWSVSRTSGSPGELFF | TGTGCCTGGAGTGTAAGCCGGACTAGCGGGAGCCCCGGGGAGCTGTTTTTT
once | TRBD1 | TRBJ2-5 | TRBV29-1 | CSVAKGQPETQYF | TGCAGCGTTGCAAAGGGACAGCCGGAGACCCAGTACTTC
once | TRBD1 | TRBJ2-7 | TRBV5-1 | CASSLGGTGSEQYF | TGCGCCAGCAGCTTGGGTGGGACAGGGTCCGAGCAGTACTTC
once | . | TRBJ1-3 | TRBV5-8 | CASSLNRGNTIYF | TGTGCCAGCAGCTTGAACAGGGGAAACACCATATATTTT
. | . | TRBJ1-1 | TRBV25-1 | CATEGQPSSAAFF | TGTGCCACCGAAGGACAGCCCTCCTCAGCAGCTTTCTTT
. | TRBD1 | TRBJ1-1 | TRBV5-4 | CASSYGQGDTEAFF | TGTGCCAGCAGCTACGGACAGGGGGACACTGAAGCTTTCTTT
. | . | TRBJ2-5 | TRBV5-1 | CASSSIGAQETQYF | TGCGCCAGCAGTTCGATAGGGGCCCAAGAGACCCAGTACTTC
. | . | TRBJ2-4 | TRBV4-3 | CASSQDRFSSLSIQYF | TGCGCCAGCAGCCAAGATCGTTTTAGCTCCCTCTCCATTCAGTACTTC
few | . | TRBJ1-1 | TRBV12-3/TRBV12-4 | CASSLKGAHWAFF | TGTGCCAGCAGTCTCAAAGGGGCCCATTGGGCTTTCTTT
few | TRBD1 | TRBJ2-1 | TRBV7-9 | CASSREGAQQFF | TGTGCCAGCAGCCGAGAGGGGGCCCAGCAGTTCTTC
. | . | TRBJ1-2 | TRBV6-1 | CASSEASNDRAYGYTF | TGTGCCAGCAGTGAAGCGAGTAACGACAGAGCCTATGGCTACACCTTC
. | . | TRBJ1-6 | TRBV20-1 | CSARRGSPLHF | TGCAGTGCTAGAAGGGGTTCACCCCTCCACTTT
once | TRBD1 | TRBJ2-7 | TRBV5-1 | CASSLGQGAIKPEQYF | TGCGCCAGCAGCTTGGGACAGGGGGCGATCAAGCCCGAGCAGTACTTC
. | . | TRBJ2-5 | TRBV10-3 | CAIGTQREETQYF | TGTGCCATCGGGACACAAAGGGAGGAGACCCAGTACTTC
. | . | TRBJ2-7 | TRBV3-1/TRBV3-2 | CASSQDYPGIGEQYF | TGTGCCAGCAGCCAAGATTACCCGGGGATAGGCGAGCAGTACTTC
. | . | TRBJ2-1 | TRBV9 | CASSPAAYNEQFF | TGTGCCAGCAGCCCGGCGGCGTACAATGAGCAGTTCTTC
. | . | TRBJ2-5 | TRBV11-2 | CASSLGSGGETQYF | TGTGCCAGCAGCTTAGGGAGTGGAGGCGAGACCCAGTACTTC
. | . | TRBJ1-1 | TRBV30 | CAWSVRSTEAFF | TGTGCCTGGAGTGTACGGAGCACTGAAGCTTTCTTT
once | TRBD1 | TRBJ2-3 | TRBV2 | CASRGTGGTDTQYF | TGTGCCAGCCGGGGGACAGGAGGCACAGATACGCAGTATTTT
. | . | TRBJ2-3 | TRBV5-1 | CASSLALATDTQYF | TGCGCCAGCAGCTTGGCTCTAGCTACAGATACGCAGTATTTT
. | TRBD2 | TRBJ2-7 | TRBV11-2 | CASSTQRAIAGVGYEQYF | TGTGCCAGCAGCACCCAACGGGCAATAGCGGGAGTGGGGTACGAGCAGTACTTC
. | TRBD1 | TRBJ2-7 | TRBV19 | CASSIRDSYEQYF | TGTGCCAGTAGTATCCGGGACAGCTACGAGCAGTACTTC
. | . | TRBJ2-3 | TRBV5-1 | CASSLGTASTDTQYF | TGCGCCAGCAGCTTGGGGACAGCTAGCACAGATACGCAGTATTTT
. | . | TRBJ2-7 | TRBV4-3 | CASSQEEDRLYEQYF | TGCGCCAGCAGCCAAGAGGAGGACAGACTTTACGAGCAGTACTTC
. | . | TRBJ2-1 | TRBV5-1 | CASSPSPGVSYNEQFF | TGCGCCAGCAGCCCCTCCCCGGGAGTCTCCTACAATGAGCAGTTCTTC
. | . | TRBJ1-5 | TRBV2 | CASSTITPDGEDNQPQHF | TGTGCCAGCAGCACAATCACCCCTGACGGGGAGGACAATCAGCCCCAGCATTTT
once | . | TRBJ2-7 | TRBV4-3 | CASSPTTGTIYSYEQYF | TGCGCCAGCAGCCCCACAACCGGGACAATCTACTCCTACGAGCAGTACTTC
. | TRBD1 | TRBJ2-5 | TRBV11-2 | CASSPDRVIQETQYF | TGTGCCAGCAGCCCGGACAGGGTTATCCAAGAGACCCAGTACTTC
. | . | TRBJ1-2 | TRBV7-9 | CASSFSTGGYTF | TGTGCCAGCAGCTTTTCTACGGGGGGCTACACCTTC
. | TRBD1 | TRBJ1-6 | TRBV7-2 | CASSLGWRTGGYSPLHF | TGTGCCAGCAGCTTAGGCTGGCGGACAGGGGGCTATTCACCCCTCCACTTT
. | TRBD2 | TRBJ2-7 | TRBV5-1 | CASRWGLGSGNEQYF | TGCGCCAGCCGCTGGGGGTTGGGTAGCGGGAACGAGCAGTACTTC
. | TRBD1 | TRBJ1-2 | TRBV6-2/TRBV6-3 | CASSRTRQGFYGYTF | TGTGCCAGCAGCCGGACCCGACAGGGCTTCTATGGCTACACCTTC
. | . | TRBJ1-5 | TRBV19 | CASSMYVLYSNQPQHF | TGTGCCAGTAGTATGTACGTCCTCTATAGCAATCAGCCCCAGCATTTT
. | TRBD1 | TRBJ2-7 | TRBV6-2/TRBV6-3 | CASSYSDRGEQYF | TGTGCCAGCAGTTACTCGGACAGGGGCGAGCAGTACTTC
. | . | TRBJ2-3 | TRBV12-2 | CASRWGQGTDTQYF | .
. | TRBD1 | TRBJ2-5 | TRBV19 | CASSIRDRQETQYF | TGTGCCAGTAGTATCCGGGACAGGCAAGAGACCCAGTACTTC
few | TRBD1 | TRBJ1-2 | TRBV6-2/TRBV6-3 | CASSTPTGNYGYTF | TGTGCCAGCAGCACCCCGACAGGGAACTATGGCTACACCTTC
. | TRBD1 | TRBJ2-7 | TRBV6-5 | CASSWETGGDHEQYF | TGTGCCAGCAGTTGGGAGACAGGGGGCGATCACGAGCAGTACTTC
. | . | TRBJ1-4 | TRBV21-1 | CASSKRGVNEKLFF | TGTGCCAGCAGCAAAAGAGGAGTAAATGAAAAACTGTTTTTT
. | TRBD1 | TRBJ2-5 | TRBV6-5 | CASSWQQGQETQYF | TGTGCCAGCAGTTGGCAACAGGGGCAGGAGACCCAGTACTTC
. | . | TRBJ2-7 | TRBV30 | CAWSYHLRGSYEQYF | TGTGCCTGGAGTTATCATTTGCGCGGTTCGTACGAGCAGTACTTC
. | TRBD1 | TRBJ2-2 | TRBV9 | CASSALTGLAGELFF | TGTGCCAGCAGCGCCCTGACAGGGTTGGCCGGGGAGCTGTTTTTT
. | TRBD2 | TRBJ2-1 | TRBV3-1/TRBV3-2 | CASSQAGTSGGWQFF | TGTGCCAGCAGCCAGGCGGGGACTAGCGGGGGGTGGCAGTTCTTC
. | TRBD1 | TRBJ1-3 | TRBV6-5 | CASSTPGQRGNTIYF | TGTGCCAGCAGTACGCCGGGACAGAGAGGGAACACCATATATTTT